This is a list of T cell receptor beta chains from one sample in a study of cytomegalovirus exposure and HLA in healthy donors. Data came from immunoSEQ multiplex PCR; TCRdb stores just in-frame clones and leaves some out. This sample yields about 140,000 clones, of which approximately 80% are seen a single time; roughly 2.9% belongs to the top ten. Sequences were obtained from PBMCs. These receptor sequences come from a female donor in good health and CMV-seronegative. CDR3s include the opening cysteine and the closing phenylalanine or tryptophan. The D gene is left open where the match is weak. Expanded clones get a size class; other rows say once, few or many, or leave the size out.

D gene,V gene,clone size,J gene,CDR3 DNA,CDR3 protein
-,TRBV5-4,-,TRBJ1-2,TGTGCCAGCAGCCCGAGAGTAGCAGGGGATGACTATGGCTACACCTTC,CASSPRVAGDDYGYTF
-,TRBV19,-,TRBJ1-1,TGTGCCAGTAGTGTGGGGGGGGCTAACACTGAAGCTTTCTTT,CASSVGGANTEAFF
TRBD2,TRBV9,-,TRBJ2-3,TGTGCCAGCAGCGTAGCGGGAGGTCCCACAGATACGCAGTATTTT,CASSVAGGPTDTQYF
TRBD1,TRBV10-3,-,TRBJ1-2,TGTGCCATCAGGGACAGGGGGGATCCGGTGGATGGCTACACCTTC,CAIRDRGDPVDGYTF
-,TRBV30,-,TRBJ1-3,TGTGCCTGGGACAGTTTCTCTGGAAACACCATATATTTT,CAWDSFSGNTIYF
-,TRBV5-4,-,TRBJ2-2,TGTGCCAGCAGCTTACCGGGGTTCACCGGGGAGCTGTTTTTT,CASSLPGFTGELFF
-,TRBV11-2,-,TRBJ1-2,TGTGCCAGCAGCCTGGGGCACACGGGCTATGGCTACACCTTC,CASSLGHTGYGYTF
TRBD2,TRBV19,-,TRBJ2-1,TGTGCCAGTAGTCTAGCGGGAGCGTCCTACAATGAGCAGTTCTTC,CASSLAGASYNEQFF
-,TRBV7-9,-,TRBJ2-7,TGTTCCAGCAGCTTCACACCCTACGAGCAGTACTTC,CSSSFTPYEQYF
-,TRBV19,few,TRBJ1-5,TGTGCCAGTAGTATAGTGGACTTAGGGGGTAATCAGCCCCAGCATTTT,CASSIVDLGGNQPQHF
-,TRBV30,once,TRBJ2-2,TGTGCCTGGACCCGGATTGGCGGGGGCGACACCGGGGAGCTGTTTTTT,CAWTRIGGGDTGELFF
-,TRBV5-1,-,TRBJ2-1,TGCGCCAGCCGGTTGGCAGGGTACGGCAATGAGCAGTTCTTC,CASRLAGYGNEQFF
TRBD1,TRBV27,-,TRBJ1-4,TGTGCCAGTAATACTAGGGGGCGAGGTGAAAAACTGTTTTTT,CASNTRGRGEKLFF
TRBD2,TRBV6-6,-,TRBJ2-3,TGTGCCAGCAAAGGTCTGCGGGGGGGGAGCACAGATACGCAGTATTTT,CASKGLRGGSTDTQYF
-,TRBV6-1,-,TRBJ1-2,TGTGCCAGCAGTGAAGCGCGGGTCAACTATGGCTACACCTTC,CASSEARVNYGYTF
-,TRBV7-9,-,TRBJ2-5,TGTTCCAGCAGCCCCGAGTTGCAGACCCAGTACTTC,CSSSPELQTQYF
-,TRBV12-2,-,TRBJ1-2,TGTGCAAGTCGCTTAGAAAGAGGGGGATGCCCGAACTATGGCTACACCTTC,CASRLERGGCPNYGYTF
-,TRBV6-1,-,TRBJ2-4,TGTGCCAGCAGGGCACTATTAGCCAAAAACATTCAGTACTTC,CASRALLAKNIQYF
-,TRBV28,-,TRBJ1-1,TGTGCCAGCAGACCCGGAGAGAGGAACACTGAAGCTTTCTTT,CASRPGERNTEAFF
TRBD1,TRBV20-1,once,TRBJ1-5,TGCAGTGCACAGGGGGATCAGCCCCAGCATTTT,CSAQGDQPQHF
TRBD1,TRBV29-1,-,TRBJ1-2,TGCAGCGTTGGGGACAGATCTAACTATGGCTACCCCTTC,CSVGDRSNYGYPF
TRBD1,TRBV27,-,TRBJ1-1,TGTGCCAGCAGTTTATTTCGGGCCGGGACAGGGGGACTGACTGAAGCTTTCTTT,CASSLFRAGTGGLTEAFF
TRBD1,TRBV5-1,-,TRBJ2-2,TGCGCCAGCAGCCATAGGACAGGATCGAACACCGGGGAGCTGTTTTTT,CASSHRTGSNTGELFF
TRBD2,TRBV2,-,TRBJ2-1,TGTGCCAGCACCCAATTTATGGCTAGCGGGAACTATGAGCAGTTCTTC,CASTQFMASGNYEQFF
-,TRBV5-1,-,TRBJ1-2,TGCGCCAGCAGGACACAGGGATCTGCGAACTATGGCTACACCTTC,CASRTQGSANYGYTF
-,TRBV6-6,few,TRBJ1-5,TGTGCCAGCAGTTACTTACAGGGCTACAATCAGCCCCAGCATTTT,CASSYLQGYNQPQHF
TRBD1,TRBV5-1,-,TRBJ1-4,TGCGCCAGCCGCCGGGACAGGGTTAATGAAAAACTGTTTTTT,CASRRDRVNEKLFF
-,TRBV11-2,once,TRBJ1-2,TGTGCCAGCAGCTTAGTGGGGGCCCCCACCTTC,CASSLVGAPTF
TRBD2,TRBV30,-,TRBJ2-7,TGTGCCTGGAGTGTACTAGCGGGGGGCTACGAGCAGTACTTC,CAWSVLAGGYEQYF
TRBD1,TRBV4-1,-,TRBJ1-1,TGCGCCAGCAGCCAAGTAGGGACAGGGTCTGCTTTCTTT,CASSQVGTGSAFF
-,TRBV10-2,few,TRBJ1-1,TGCGCCAGCAGGGGGGCCTCGAACACTGAAGCTTTCTTT,CASRGASNTEAFF
TRBD2,TRBV5-4,-,TRBJ2-7,TGTGCCAGCAGCGCGGGACTAGCGGGCACCTACGAGCAGTACTTC,CASSAGLAGTYEQYF
TRBD1,TRBV27,-,TRBJ1-2,TGTGCCAGCAGTTTATACCCGGACAGGGGGCAAGGCTACACCTTC,CASSLYPDRGQGYTF
TRBD1,TRBV6-5,once,TRBJ2-7,TGTGCCAGCAGTCGCCAGGACAGGGCGTACGAGCAGTACTTC,CASSRQDRAYEQYF
-,TRBV7-2,-,TRBJ2-2,TGTGCCAGCAGCAACCGGGGACTTCAACTCACCGGGGAGCTGTTTTTT,CASSNRGLQLTGELFF
TRBD1,TRBV5-6,-,TRBJ2-1,TGTGCCAGCAGCTTTCCGGGACAGGGAACAAATGAGCAGTTCTTC,CASSFPGQGTNEQFF